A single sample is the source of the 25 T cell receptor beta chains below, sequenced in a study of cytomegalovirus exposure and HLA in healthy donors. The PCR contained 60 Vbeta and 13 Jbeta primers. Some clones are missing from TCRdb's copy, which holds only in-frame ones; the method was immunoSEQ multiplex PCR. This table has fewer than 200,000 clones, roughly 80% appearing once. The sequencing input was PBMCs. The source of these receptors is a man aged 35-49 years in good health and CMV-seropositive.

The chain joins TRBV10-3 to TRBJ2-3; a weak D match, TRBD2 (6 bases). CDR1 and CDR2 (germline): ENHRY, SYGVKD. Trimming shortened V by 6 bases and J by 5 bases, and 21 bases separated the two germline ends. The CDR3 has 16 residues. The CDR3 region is CAISGPFGSAGDTQYF. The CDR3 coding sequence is TGTGCCATCAGCGGTCCTTTCGGGAGCGCTGGAGATACGCAGTATTTT.

CDR3 sequence reads: CASSLALGTEAFF. The CDR3 coding sequence is TGTGCCAGCAGCTTAGCTCTAGGCACTGAAGCTTTCTTT. The genes are TRBV11-3 and TRBJ1-1; D is unresolved. The germline V gene encodes CDR1 SGHNT and CDR2 YENEEA. Between the trimmed V and J ends, which lost 1 base and 4 bases, there was a span of 7 bases. CDR3 size: 13 residues.

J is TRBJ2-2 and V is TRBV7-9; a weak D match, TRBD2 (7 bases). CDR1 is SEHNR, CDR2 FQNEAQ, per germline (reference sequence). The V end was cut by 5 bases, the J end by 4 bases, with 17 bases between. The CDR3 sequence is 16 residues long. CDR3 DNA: TGTGCCAGCAGCCCTCAGGGGCGGGAGCCCACCGGGGAGCTGTTTTTT. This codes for CASSPQGREPTGELFF.

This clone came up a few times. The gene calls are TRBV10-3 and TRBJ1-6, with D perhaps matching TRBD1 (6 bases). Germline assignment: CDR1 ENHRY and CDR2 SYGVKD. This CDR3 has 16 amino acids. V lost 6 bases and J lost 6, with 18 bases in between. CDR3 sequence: CAISRQETLPNSPLHF. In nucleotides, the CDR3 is TGTGCCATCAGCAGACAGGAAACATTGCCTAATTCACCCCTCCACTTT.

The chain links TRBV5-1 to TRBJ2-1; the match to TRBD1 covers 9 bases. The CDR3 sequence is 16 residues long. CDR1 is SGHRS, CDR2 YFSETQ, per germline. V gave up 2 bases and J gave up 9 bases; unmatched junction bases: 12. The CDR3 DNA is TGCGCCAGCAGCTTACGCCCGGGACAGGGTACGGGTGAGCAGTTCTTC. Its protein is CASSLRPGQGTGEQFF. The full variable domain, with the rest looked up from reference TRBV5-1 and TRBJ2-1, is KAGVTQTPRYLIKTRGQQVTLSCSPISGHRSVSWYQQTPGQGLQFLFEYFSETQRNKGNFPGRFSGRQFSNSRSEMNVSTLELGDSALYLCASSLRPGQGTGEQFFGPGTRLTVL.

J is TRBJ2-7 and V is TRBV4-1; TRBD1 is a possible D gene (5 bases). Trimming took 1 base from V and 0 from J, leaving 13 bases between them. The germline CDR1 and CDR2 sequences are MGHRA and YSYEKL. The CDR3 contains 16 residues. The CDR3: CASSQGGPQTSYEQYF. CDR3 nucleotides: TGCGCCAGCAGCCAAGGGGGCCCTCAAACCTCCTACGAGCAGTACTTC.

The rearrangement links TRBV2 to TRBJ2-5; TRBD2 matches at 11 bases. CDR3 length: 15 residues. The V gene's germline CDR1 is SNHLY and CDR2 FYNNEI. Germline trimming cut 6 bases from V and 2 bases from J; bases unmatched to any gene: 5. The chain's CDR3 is CASRAGTSGQETQYF. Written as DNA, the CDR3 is TGTGCCAGCAGAGCTGGGACTAGCGGTCAAGAGACCCAGTACTTC.

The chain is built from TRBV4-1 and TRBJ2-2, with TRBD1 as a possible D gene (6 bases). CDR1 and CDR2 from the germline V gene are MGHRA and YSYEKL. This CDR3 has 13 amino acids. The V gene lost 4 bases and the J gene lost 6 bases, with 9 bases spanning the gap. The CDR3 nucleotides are TGCGCCAGCAGCCGAGACAGGCCCGGGGAGCTGTTTTTT. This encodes CASSRDRPGELFF.

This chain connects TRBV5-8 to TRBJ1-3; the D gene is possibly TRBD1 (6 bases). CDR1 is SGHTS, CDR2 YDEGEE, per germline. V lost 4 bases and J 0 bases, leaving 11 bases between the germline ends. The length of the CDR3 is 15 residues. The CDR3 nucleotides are TGTGCCAGCAGCCGACAGGCATACTCTGGAAACACCATATATTTT. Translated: CASSRQAYSGNTIYF.

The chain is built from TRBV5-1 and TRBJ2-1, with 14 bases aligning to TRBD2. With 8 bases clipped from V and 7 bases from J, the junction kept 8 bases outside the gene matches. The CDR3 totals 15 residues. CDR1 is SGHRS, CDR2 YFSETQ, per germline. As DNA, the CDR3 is TGCGCCAGTAGGACTAGCGGGAGGAATATAAATGAGCAGTTCTTC. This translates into CASRTSGRNINEQFF.

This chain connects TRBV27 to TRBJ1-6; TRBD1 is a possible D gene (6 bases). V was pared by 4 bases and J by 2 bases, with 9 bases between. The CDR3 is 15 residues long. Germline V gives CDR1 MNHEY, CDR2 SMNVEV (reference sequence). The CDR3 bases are TGTGCCAGCAGTTCTGGGGGCCCCTATAATTCACCCCTCCACTTT. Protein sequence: CASSSGGPYNSPLHF.

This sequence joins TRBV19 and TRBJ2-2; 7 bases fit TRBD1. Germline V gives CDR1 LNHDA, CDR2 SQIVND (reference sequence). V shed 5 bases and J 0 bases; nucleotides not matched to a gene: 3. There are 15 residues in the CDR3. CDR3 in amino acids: CASSVDRANTGELFF. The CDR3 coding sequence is TGTGCCAGTAGTGTCGACAGGGCGAACACCGGGGAGCTGTTTTTT.

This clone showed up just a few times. The CDR3 is CASRRPGDPGGYTF. CDR3 DNA: TGTGCCAGCAGACGCCCAGGGGACCCGGGAGGCTACACCTTC. The V call is TRBV6-5, the J call TRBJ1-2; tentative D call: TRBD1 (6 bases). Germline V gene sequence: CDR1 MNHEY, CDR2 SVGAGI. V lost 6 bases and J 8 bases, leaving 19 bases between the germline ends. There are 14 residues in the CDR3.

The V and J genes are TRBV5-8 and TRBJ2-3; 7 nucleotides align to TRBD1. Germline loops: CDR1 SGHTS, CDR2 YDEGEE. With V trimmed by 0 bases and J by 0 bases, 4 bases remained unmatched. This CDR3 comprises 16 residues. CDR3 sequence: CASSLGDSPSTDTQYF. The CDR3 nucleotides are TGTGCCAGCAGCTTGGGGGACAGCCCTAGCACAGATACGCAGTATTTT.

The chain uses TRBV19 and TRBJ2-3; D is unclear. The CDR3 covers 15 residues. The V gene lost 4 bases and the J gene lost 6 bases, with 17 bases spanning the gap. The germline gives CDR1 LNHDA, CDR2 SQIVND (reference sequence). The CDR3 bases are TGTGCCAGTAGTAACAGTCACCCCCCTCTTGATACGCAGTATTTT. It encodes CASSNSHPPLDTQYF.

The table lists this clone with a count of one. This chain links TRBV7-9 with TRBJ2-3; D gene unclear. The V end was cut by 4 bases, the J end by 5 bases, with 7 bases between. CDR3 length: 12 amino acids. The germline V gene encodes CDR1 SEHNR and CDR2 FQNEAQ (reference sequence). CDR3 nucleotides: TGTGCCAGCAGCTCGAGAAAAGATACGCAGTATTTT. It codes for CASSSRKDTQYF.

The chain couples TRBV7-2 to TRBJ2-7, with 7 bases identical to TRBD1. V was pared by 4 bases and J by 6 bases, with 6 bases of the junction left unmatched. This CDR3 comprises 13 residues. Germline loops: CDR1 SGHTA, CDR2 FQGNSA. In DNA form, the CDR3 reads TGTGCCAGCAGCTCCACAGGGGTGGGCGAGCAGTACTTC. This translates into CASSSTGVGEQYF.

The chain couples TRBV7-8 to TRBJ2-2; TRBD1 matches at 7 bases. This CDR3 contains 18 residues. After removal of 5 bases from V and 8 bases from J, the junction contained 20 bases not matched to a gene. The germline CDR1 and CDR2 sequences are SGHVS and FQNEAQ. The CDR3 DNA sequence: TGTGCCAGCAGCCCTTCACCTTGGACAGGCCTGTGGTCTGGGGAGCTGTTTTTT. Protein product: CASSPSPWTGLWSGELFF.

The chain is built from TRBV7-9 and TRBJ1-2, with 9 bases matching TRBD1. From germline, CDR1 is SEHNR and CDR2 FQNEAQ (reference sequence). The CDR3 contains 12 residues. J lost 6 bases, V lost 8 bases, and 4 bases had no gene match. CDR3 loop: CASRGQGHGYTF. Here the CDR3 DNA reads TGTGCCAGCCGAGGACAGGGGCATGGCTACACCTTC.

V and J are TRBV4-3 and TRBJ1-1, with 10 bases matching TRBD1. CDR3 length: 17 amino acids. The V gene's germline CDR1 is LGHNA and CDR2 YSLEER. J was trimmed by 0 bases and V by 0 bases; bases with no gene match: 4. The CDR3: CASSQEVTGGMNTEAFF. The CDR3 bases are TGCGCCAGCAGCCAAGAAGTGACAGGGGGCATGAACACTGAAGCTTTCTTT.

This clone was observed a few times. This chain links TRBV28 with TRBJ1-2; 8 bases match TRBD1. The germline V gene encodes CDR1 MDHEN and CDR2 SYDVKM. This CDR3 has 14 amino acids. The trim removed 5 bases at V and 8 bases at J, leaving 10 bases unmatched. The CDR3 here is CASSAGQAEQGYTF. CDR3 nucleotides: TGTGCCAGCAGTGCGGGACAGGCCGAACAAGGCTACACCTTC.

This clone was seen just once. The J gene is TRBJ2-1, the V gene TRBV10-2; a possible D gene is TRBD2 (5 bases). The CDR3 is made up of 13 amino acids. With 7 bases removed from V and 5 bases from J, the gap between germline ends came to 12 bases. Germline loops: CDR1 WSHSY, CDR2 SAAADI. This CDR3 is CASTRAGDNEQFF. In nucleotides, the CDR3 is TGCGCCAGCACCCGGGCCGGGGACAATGAGCAGTTCTTC.

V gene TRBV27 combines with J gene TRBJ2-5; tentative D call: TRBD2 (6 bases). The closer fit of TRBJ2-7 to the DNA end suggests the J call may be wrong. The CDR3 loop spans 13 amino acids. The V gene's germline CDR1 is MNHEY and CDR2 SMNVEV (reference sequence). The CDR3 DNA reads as TGTGCCAGCAGTTTAGGGACTCCTTACGAGCAGTACTTC. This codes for CASSLGTPYEQYF.

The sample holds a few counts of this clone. The CDR3 here is CASSADRGRQPQHF. CDR3 bases: TGTGCCAGCAGCGCCGACAGGGGGCGTCAGCCCCAGCATTTT. The rearrangement links TRBV9 to TRBJ1-5; 10 nucleotides agree with TRBD1. Germline CDR1 and CDR2: SGDLS and YYNGEE. The V and J ends lost 3 bases and 6 bases, in that order; junction bases with no gene match: 3. CDR3 length: 14 residues.

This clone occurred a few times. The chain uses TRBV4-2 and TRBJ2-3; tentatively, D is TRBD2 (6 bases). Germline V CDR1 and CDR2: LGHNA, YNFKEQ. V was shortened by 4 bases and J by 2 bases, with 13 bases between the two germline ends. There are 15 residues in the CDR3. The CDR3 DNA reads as TGTGCCAGCAGCCCATTAGCGGAGACCACAGATACGCAGTATTTT. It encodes CASSPLAETTDTQYF.